This paragraph covers one TCR beta chain sequence. What it binds is unknown. The data originate from a study of shared clonotypes between healthy human individuals. Study results and limitations: The study found roughly 5% of naive CD4 clonotypes shared across a handful of donors.

V dropped 4 bases and J dropped 0 bases, with 20 bases sitting between them. In germline, CDR1 is SGHRS, CDR2 YFSETQ. There are 18 residues in the CDR3. Deep was the level at which the assay was run. The method was immunoSEQ multiplex PCR; TCRdb's version includes in-frame clones alone and lacks a portion of them. Found here are fewer than 1.4 million clones, around 78% of them singletons; the top ten hold roughly 0.55%. This chain connects TRBV5-1 to TRBJ1-5; D possibly corresponds to TRBD1 (5 bases). This TCR was sampled from a man aged 18 to 29 in good health. Some clones in this sample may be carry-over from other donors' samples. The specimen sequenced was memory CD4+ T cells from PBMCs. The subset is: CD45RA-negative fraction. Written as DNA, the CDR3 is TGCGCCAGCAGCCTTACGCCCCAGGGAGGGGATAGCAATCAGCCCCAGCATTTT. Translating gives CASSLTPQGGDSNQPQHF. The entire variable domain, with the rest obtained from reference TRBV5-1 and TRBJ1-5, is as follows: KAGVTQTPRYLIKTRGQQVTLSCSPISGHRSVSWYQQTPGQGLQFLFEYFSETQRNKGNFPGRFSGRQFSNSRSEMNVSTLELGDSALYLCASSLTPQGGDSNQPQHFGDGTRLSIL.